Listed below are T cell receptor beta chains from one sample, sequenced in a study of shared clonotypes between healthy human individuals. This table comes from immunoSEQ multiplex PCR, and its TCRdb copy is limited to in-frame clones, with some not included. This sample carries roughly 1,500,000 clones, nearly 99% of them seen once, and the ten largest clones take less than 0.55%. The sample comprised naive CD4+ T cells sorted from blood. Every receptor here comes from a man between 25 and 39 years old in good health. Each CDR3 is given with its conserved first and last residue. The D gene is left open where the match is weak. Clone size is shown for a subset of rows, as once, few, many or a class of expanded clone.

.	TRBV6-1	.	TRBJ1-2	CASSEGGGTYGYTF	TGTGCCAGCAGTGAAGGCGGGGGCACGTATGGCTACACCTTC
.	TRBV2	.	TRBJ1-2	CAREPDTREYGYTF	TGTGCCAGAGAGCCGGACACCCGGGAGTATGGCTACACCTTC
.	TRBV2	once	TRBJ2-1	CASSEAGSSYNEQFF	TGTGCCAGCAGTGAAGCAGGGAGCTCCTACAATGAGCAGTTCTTC
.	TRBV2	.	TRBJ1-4	CASSVVIEKLFF	TGTGCCAGCAGTGTAGTGATTGAAAAACTGTTTTTT
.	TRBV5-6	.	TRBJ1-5	CASTHWGGRRADQPQHF	TGTGCCAGCACCCACTGGGGGGGACGGCGGGCAGATCAGCCCCAGCATTTT
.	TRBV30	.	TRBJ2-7	CAWSVQGTGSYEQYF	TGTGCCTGGAGTGTACAGGGTACTGGCTCCTACGAGCAGTACTTC
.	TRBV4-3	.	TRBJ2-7	CASSQDNGGTPYEQYF	TGCGCCAGCAGCCAAGACAATGGCGGGACCCCCTACGAGCAGTACTTC
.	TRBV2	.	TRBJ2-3	CASRYTGDTQYF	TGTGCCAGCAGATACACGGGAGATACGCAGTATTTT
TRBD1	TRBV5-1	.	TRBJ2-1	CASSPVGQGSLAAPYNEQFF	TGCGCCAGCTCCCCCGTGGGACAGGGGTCTTTAGCGGCTCCTTACAATGAGCAGTTCTTC
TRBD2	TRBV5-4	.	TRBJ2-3	CASSLRTSGTDTQYF	TGTGCCAGCAGCTTAAGGACTAGCGGAACAGATACGCAGTATTTT
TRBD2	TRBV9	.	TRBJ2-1	CASGRTSGNNEQFF	TGTGCCAGCGGGAGGACTAGCGGGAACAATGAGCAGTTCTTC
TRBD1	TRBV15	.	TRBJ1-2	CATSKGQDSNYGYTF	TGTGCCACCAGCAAAGGACAGGATTCTAACTATGGCTACACCTTC
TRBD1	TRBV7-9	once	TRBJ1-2	CASTRTGANYGYTF	TGTGCCAGCACCCGGACAGGAGCTAACTATGGCTACACCTTC
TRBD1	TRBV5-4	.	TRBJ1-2	CASSLRQGSNGYTF	TGTGCCAGCAGCTTGAGACAGGGATCTAACGGCTACACCTTC
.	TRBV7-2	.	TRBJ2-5	CASSSARGWGEAQYF	TGTGCCAGCAGCTCGGCACGGGGGTGGGGAGAGGCCCAGTACTTC
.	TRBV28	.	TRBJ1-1	CASSLLGGAFF	TGTGCCAGCAGCCTTCTAGGAGGCGCTTTCTTT
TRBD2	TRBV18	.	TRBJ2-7	CASSPGLARPEQYF	TGTGCCAGCTCACCGGGACTAGCGCGACCCGAGCAGTACTTC
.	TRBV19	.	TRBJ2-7	CASSHRRQVAHYEQYF	TGTGCCAGTTCGCATCGACGACAGGTAGCACACTACGAGCAGTACTTC
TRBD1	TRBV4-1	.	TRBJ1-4	CASSQGQGRANEKLFF	TGCGCCAGCAGCCAGGGACAGGGGAGGGCTAATGAAAAACTGTTTTTT
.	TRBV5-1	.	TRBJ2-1	CASSLAFGSNYNEQFF	TGCGCCAGCAGCTTGGCCTTCGGGAGTAATTACAATGAGCAGTTCTTC
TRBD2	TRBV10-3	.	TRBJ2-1	CAIRKGIIAGVRYNEQFF	TGTGCCATCAGAAAGGGGATAATAGCGGGAGTACGCTACAATGAGCAGTTCTTC
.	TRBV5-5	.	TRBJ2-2	CASSILSGTGELFF	TGTGCCAGCAGCATACTTAGCGGCACCGGGGAGCTGTTTTTT
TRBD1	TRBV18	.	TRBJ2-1	CASSRGTGVGDEQFF	TGTGCCAGCTCACGTGGGACAGGAGTTGGGGATGAGCAGTTCTTC
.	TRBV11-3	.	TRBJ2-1	CASSPRETSYNEQFF	TGTGCCAGCAGCCCCCGGGAGACCTCCTACAATGAGCAGTTCTTC
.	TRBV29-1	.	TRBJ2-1	CSGTGYEQFF	TGCAGCGGTACAGGGTACGAGCAGTTCTTC
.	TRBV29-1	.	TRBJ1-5	CSASLGNGNQPQHF	TGCAGCGCGAGCCTCGGGAACGGCAATCAGCCCCAGCATTTT
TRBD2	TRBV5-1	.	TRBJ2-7	CASSFLWEGTSGNEYEQYF	TGCGCCAGCAGCTTTCTGTGGGAAGGGACTAGCGGGAACGAATACGAGCAGTACTTC
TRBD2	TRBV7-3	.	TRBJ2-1	CASSLAGGPYEQFF	TGTGCCAGCAGCTTAGCGGGAGGGCCGTATGAACAGTTCTTC
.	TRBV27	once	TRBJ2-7	CASSSLSGPPYEQYF	TGTGCCAGCAGTTCTTTGAGCGGGCCGCCCTACGAGCAGTACTTC
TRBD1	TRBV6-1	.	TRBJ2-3	CASRTGMIITDTQYF	TGTGCCAGCCGGACAGGCATGATTATTACAGATACGCAGTATTTT
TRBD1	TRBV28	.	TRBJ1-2	CASSRIGTGSYGYTF	TGTGCCAGCAGCCGTATAGGGACAGGTTCCTATGGCTACACCTTC
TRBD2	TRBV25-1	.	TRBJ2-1	CASSEASGRVYNEQFF	TGTGCCAGCAGTGAGGCTAGCGGGAGAGTCTACAATGAGCAGTTCTTC
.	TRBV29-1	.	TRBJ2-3	CSGDGETQYF	TGCAGCGGAGACGGAGAGACGCAGTATTTT
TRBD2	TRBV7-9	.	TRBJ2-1	CASSLDLLAGSEQFF	TGTGCCAGCAGCTTGGACCTTCTAGCGGGAAGTGAGCAGTTCTTC
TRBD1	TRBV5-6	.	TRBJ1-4	CASSLRYRGSVKLFF	TGTGCCAGCAGCTTGCGGTACAGGGGTTCGGTAAAACTGTTTTTT
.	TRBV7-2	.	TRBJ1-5	CASSSRLGQPQHF	TGTGCCAGCAGCTCAAGACTCGGCCAGCCCCAGCATTTT
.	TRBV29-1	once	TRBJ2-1	CSVEAGLGGGEQFF	TGCAGCGTTGAGGCCGGACTAGGAGGGGGTGAGCAGTTCTTC
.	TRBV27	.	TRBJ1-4	CASSTRMGNEKLFF	TGTGCCAGCAGTACAAGGATGGGTAATGAAAAACTGTTTTTT
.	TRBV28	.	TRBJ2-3	CASSLTGDTQYF	TGTGCCAGCAGCCTGACGGGAGATACGCAGTATTTT
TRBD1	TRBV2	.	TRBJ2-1	CASSLGTGTYNEQFF	TGTGCCAGCAGTCTGGGGACAGGGACCTACAATGAGCAGTTCTTC
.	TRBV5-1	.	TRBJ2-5	CASRGEETQYF	TGCGCCAGCCGGGGCGAAGAGACCCAGTACTTC
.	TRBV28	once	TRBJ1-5	CASSLLGGNQPQHF	TGTGCCAGCAGTTTATTGGGCGGGAATCAGCCCCAGCATTTT
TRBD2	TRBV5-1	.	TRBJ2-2	CASLSGAGTNTGELFF	TGCGCCAGTCTCAGCGGGGCAGGAACGAACACCGGGGAGCTGTTTTTT
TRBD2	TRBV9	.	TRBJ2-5	CASSVAGRETQYF	TGTGCCAGCAGCGTAGCCGGGAGGGAGACCCAGTACTTC
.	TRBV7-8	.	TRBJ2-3	CASSTQGITDTQYF	TGTGCCAGCAGCACACAGGGAATCACAGATACGCAGTATTTT
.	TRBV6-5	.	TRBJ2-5	CASRYTGVETQYF	TGTGCCAGCAGATACACGGGGGTAGAGACCCAGTACTTC
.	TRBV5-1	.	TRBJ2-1	CASSLASGSYNEQFF	TGCGCCAGCAGCTTGGCATCGGGATCCTACAATGAGCAGTTCTTC
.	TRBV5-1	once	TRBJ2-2	CASRGTGEFSEGGPTGELFF	TGCGCCAGCAGAGGAACAGGGGAATTTAGTGAGGGAGGACCAACCGGGGAGCTGTTTTTT
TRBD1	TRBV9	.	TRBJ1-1	CASSPTGGWGTEAFF	TGTGCCAGCAGCCCGACAGGGGGATGGGGCACTGAAGCTTTCTTT